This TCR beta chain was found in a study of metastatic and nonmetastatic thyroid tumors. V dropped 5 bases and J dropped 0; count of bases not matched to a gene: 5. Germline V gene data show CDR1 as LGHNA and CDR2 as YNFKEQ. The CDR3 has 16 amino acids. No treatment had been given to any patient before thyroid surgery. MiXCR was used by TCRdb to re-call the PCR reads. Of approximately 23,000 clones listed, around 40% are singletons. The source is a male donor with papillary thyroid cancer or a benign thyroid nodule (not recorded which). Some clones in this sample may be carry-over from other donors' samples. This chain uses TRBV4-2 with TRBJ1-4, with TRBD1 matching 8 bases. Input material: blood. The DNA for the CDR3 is TGTGCCAGCAGCAACGGACAGGGACCAACTAATGAAAAACTGTTTTTT. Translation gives CASSNGQGPTNEKLFF.